What follows are 10 T cell receptor beta chains derived from one specimen sequenced in a study of blood T cells in healthy people across ages. A second PCR of roughly 7 to 11 cycles used a sample-barcoded 5' primer and a J-beta primer mix. Via MiXCR, TCRdb re-called the 5' RACE reads, giving one row per CDR3 protein. The sample contains roughly 1.4 million distinct CDR3 sequences, 55% to 75% of which appear only once. Sequencing was done on a sample of blood. These receptors came from a man between 18 and 35 years old in good health.

This clonotype occurred a few times. The chain has TRBV4-2 and TRBJ2-6, with a weak D call TRBD1 (6 bases). The CDR3 consists of 15 residues. CDR1 and CDR2 (germline): LGHNA, YNFKEQ. Trimming took 2 bases from V and 2 from J, leaving 7 bases between them. CDR3 bases: TGTGCCAGCAGCCAACGGACAGCTGGGGCCAACGTCCTGACTTTC. As protein: CASSQRTAGANVLTF.

In this sample, this clonotype turned up a few times. CDR3 coding DNA: TGTGCCAGCAGCTTAGGATTAGTCACTGAAGCTTTCTTT. It encodes CASSLGLVTEAFF. This sequence joins TRBV7-2 and TRBJ1-1; D unclear. CDR1 is SGHTA and CDR2 is FQGNSA in the germline V gene. Deletions cut 1 base from V and 4 bases from J, with 7 bases between. The CDR3 length is 13 residues.

V and J are TRBV4-1 and TRBJ2-7, with TRBD1 matching over 9 bases. CDR3 length equals 19 residues. The J segment lost 1 base and the V segment lost 0 bases, leaving 13 bases of the junction unmatched. The V gene's germline CDR1 is MGHRA and CDR2 YSYEKL. In nucleotides, the CDR3 is TGCGCCAGCAGCCAAGATCAGGTTTCGGGACAGGGTCTGTCCTACGAGCAGTACTTC. Its protein product is CASSQDQVSGQGLSYEQYF.

This sequence joins TRBV4-1 and TRBJ1-6; no definite D call. Germline assignment: CDR1 MGHRA and CDR2 YSYEKL. The CDR3 has 13 residues. V dropped 7 bases and J dropped 4 bases, with 8 bases sitting between them. CDR3 bases: TGCGCCAGCACACACTCGTATAATTCACCCCTCCACTTT. This sequence encodes CASTHSYNSPLHF.

Remarks on this clonotype: Compared with germline, one end of the junction differs, possibly owing to a read error. The CDR3 region has the DNA TGTGCCAGCAGTGAAGTCCTAGTAGCGGGATCGAGTGGGACCAACGTCCTGACTTTC. It yields the protein CASSEVLVAGSSGTNVLTF. The rearrangement joins TRBV6-1 to TRBJ2-6; 8 positions agree with TRBD2. The CDR3 sequence is 19 residues long. Germline V gene data show CDR1 as MNHNS and CDR2 as SASEGT.

The genes are TRBV20-1 and TRBJ2-1; tentative D call: TRBD2 (6 bases). Germline V gene sequence: CDR1 DFQATT, CDR2 SNEGSKA (reference sequence). This CDR3 is 13 amino acids long. Trimming took off 3 bases at V and 9 bases at J, with 15 bases between the two ends. CDR3 nucleotide sequence: TGCAGTGCTAGGGAGGATGGGGGGTCTGAGCAGTTCTTC. Translating it yields CSAREDGGSEQFF.

In its sample, this clonotype was seen once. The chain carries TRBV20-1 and TRBJ2-7, with D perhaps TRBD1 (7 bases). With 6 bases removed from V and 0 bases from J, the gap between germline ends came to 15 bases. The CDR3 extends over 14 amino acids. Germline CDR1 DFQATT, CDR2 SNEGSKA (reference sequence). CDR3 residues: CSAIQGGLSYEQYF. In nucleotides, the CDR3 is TGCAGTGCCATCCAGGGGGGACTCTCCTACGAGCAGTACTTC.

The chain carries TRBV6-6 and TRBJ2-7; D is ambiguous. Near its end, the DNA agrees better with TRBJ2-5, so the J call may be wrong. Germline CDR1 and CDR2: MNHNY and SVGAGI (reference sequence). This CDR3 region has 15 residues. The CDR3 is CASSYTYIRKETQYF. CDR3 DNA: TGTGCCAGCAGTTACACCTATATACGAAAGGAGACCCAGTACTTC.

This clonotype was detected a few times. This rearrangement joins TRBV7-9 to TRBJ2-7; 9 nucleotides line up with TRBD2. J was trimmed by 5 bases and V by 2 bases; bases with no gene match: 10. The CDR3 extends over 16 amino acids. The V gene's germline CDR1 is SEHNR and CDR2 FQNEAQ (reference sequence). Here the CDR3 DNA reads TGTGCCAGCAGCTTAATTGCGGGAGGGCCCATGGACGAGCAGTACTTC. Amino acids: CASSLIAGGPMDEQYF.

This rearrangement joins TRBV27 to TRBJ1-1; D uncertain. Per germline, CDR1 MNHEY and CDR2 SMNVEV (reference sequence). The ends were cut back, 5 bases at V and 2 bases at J, with 12 bases in the middle. The CDR3 contains 14 residues. This chain's CDR3 is CASSPTTPNTEAFF. CDR3 coding DNA: TGTGCCAGCAGTCCAACCACCCCTAACACTGAAGCTTTCTTT.